The 14 T cell receptor beta chains below were found in one sample sequenced in a study of T cell responses to AZD1222 COVID-19 vaccine. The protocol was immunoSEQ multiplex PCR, while the TCRdb copy is restricted to in-frame clones and leaves out a portion. Seen here are about 130,000 clones, approximately 90% observed once, and the top ten hold 1.5% to 2%. The material was peripheral blood, obtained on day 0 of AZD1222 vaccination. These receptors originate from an adult in good health.

The V call is TRBV11-2, the J call TRBJ1-2, with 7 bases lining up with TRBD1. CDR1 and CDR2 (germline): SGHAT, FQNNGV. CDR3 length: 13 amino acids. Trimming cost V 6 bases and J 4 bases; bases outside gene matches: 5. For the CDR3, the DNA is TGTGCCAGCAGGAGACAGGGCGGCTATGGCTACACCTTC. Its protein product is CASRRQGGYGYTF.

The chain employs TRBV7-6 and TRBJ2-3; D perhaps matches TRBD2 (6 bases). This CDR3 region has 16 residues. V was cut by 5 bases and J by 2 bases, with 17 bases left in between. CDR1 and CDR2 from the germline V gene are SGHVS and FNYEAQ. CDR3 protein: CASSPVAGGATDTQYF. DNA of the CDR3: TGTGCCAGCAGCCCAGTCGCTGGCGGGGCCACAGATACGCAGTATTTT.

The rearrangement joins TRBV2 to TRBJ1-4; D remains unclear. Germline-derived CDR1 and CDR2 are SNHLY and FYNNEI. With 2 bases removed from V and 10 bases from J, the gap between germline ends came to 17 bases. The CDR3 length is 15 residues. The CDR3 sequence: CASSEYSSQSGKLFF. Here the CDR3 DNA reads TGTGCCAGCAGTGAATACAGTAGCCAGTCAGGAAAACTGTTTTTT.

V is TRBV28 and J is TRBJ2-7; TRBD1 aligns across 7 bases. With 5 bases clipped from V and 3 bases from J, the junction kept 10 bases outside the gene matches. The CDR3 totals 15 residues. Germline V CDR1 and CDR2: MDHEN, SYDVKM. In nucleotides, the CDR3 is TGTGCCAGCAGTCAATCCGGGACAGCTTTCTACGAGCAGTACTTC. The encoded protein is CASSQSGTAFYEQYF.

This clone occurred once. This chain connects TRBV6-2 or TRBV6-3 to TRBJ1-1, with D unresolved. The CDR3 consists of 15 residues. In germline, CDR1 is MNHEY, CDR2 SVGEGT. Trimming stripped 6 bases from V and 2 bases from J, with 16 bases between. This CDR3 is CASSPLRTANTEAFF. The DNA for the CDR3 is TGTGCCAGCAGCCCCCTACGGACGGCCAACACTGAAGCTTTCTTT.

The chain uses TRBV6-2 or TRBV6-3 and TRBJ1-3; D unresolved. The CDR3 extends over 15 amino acids. The V end lost 4 bases, the J end lost 0 bases, and 10 bases lay between the germline ends. From germline, CDR1 is MNHEY and CDR2 SVGEGT. For the CDR3, the DNA is TGTGCCAGCAGTTCTCTGACAACCTCTGGAAACACCATATATTTT. Amino acids: CASSSLTTSGNTIYF.

The chain joins TRBV4-2 to TRBJ2-7; D is perhaps TRBD1 (6 bases). The CDR3 spans 14 residues. Between the trimmed V and J ends, which lost 1 base and 2 bases, there was a span of 9 bases. CDR1 and CDR2 from the germline V gene are LGHNA and YNFKEQ. CDR3 region: CASSQARGPYEQYF. The CDR3 DNA reads TGTGCCAGCAGCCAAGCCAGGGGACCCTACGAGCAGTACTTC.

This chain joins TRBV7-8 and TRBJ1-6; D not certain. The length of the CDR3 is 12 residues. V was clipped by 1 base and J by 11 bases, with 6 bases between them. Germline V lookup: CDR1 SGHVS, CDR2 FQNEAQ. CDR3: CASSLGDPPLHF. DNA of the CDR3: TGTGCCAGCAGCTTAGGAGACCCACCCCTCCACTTT.

The chain joins TRBV15 to TRBJ1-1; 7 nucleotides line up with TRBD1. The CDR3 totals 17 residues. V was clipped by 2 bases and J by 4 bases; unmatched bases: 13. Germline V gene data show CDR1 as LNHNV and CDR2 as YYDKDF (reference sequence). CDR3 bases: TGTGCCACCAGCAGACCTTCCAGGGGGTGGGGGAGCACTGAAGCTTTCTTT. Protein: CATSRPSRGWGSTEAFF.

CDR3 region: CATSQGGQQPQHF. CDR3 DNA sequence: TGTGCCACCAGCCAGGGCGGTCAGCAGCCCCAGCATTTT. The J gene is TRBJ1-5, the V gene TRBV24-1, with D possibly being TRBD1 (5 bases). Germline lookup yields CDR1 KGHDR and CDR2 SFDVKD. With 7 bases removed from V and 7 bases from J, the gap between germline ends came to 13 bases. The CDR3 contains 13 residues.

The rearrangement joins TRBV2 to TRBJ2-1, with TRBD2 matching 10 bases. V dropped 10 bases and J dropped 9; count of bases not matched to a gene: 21. CDR1 is SNHLY and CDR2 is FYNNEI in the germline V gene. CDR3 size: 17 residues. CDR3 DNA sequence: TGTGCCACCCTCCCCGAGGCTAGCGGGAGTAGCGCAGGTGAGCAGTTCTTC. Protein sequence: CATLPEASGSSAGEQFF.

The V call is TRBV7-7, the J call TRBJ2-2; 8 bases are shared with TRBD2. Germline V lookup: CDR1 SSHAT, CDR2 FNYEAQ (reference sequence). The junction had 9 bases not matched to a gene; V was cut back by 1 base and J by 5 bases. The CDR3 length is 17 residues. The DNA of the CDR3 is TGTGCCAGCAGCTTAGGCGGGGGGCTACTGGGTACCGGGGAGCTGTTTTTT. Translation: CASSLGGGLLGTGELFF. Full variable domain (remainder filled in from reference TRBV7-7 and TRBJ2-2): GAGVSQSPRYKVTKRGQDVTLRCDPISSHATLYWYQQALGQGPEFLTYFNYEAQPDKSGLPSDRFSAERPEGSISTLTIQRTEQRDSAMYRCASSLGGGLLGTGELFFGEGSRLTVL.

This clone is a singleton in its sample. The V and J genes are TRBV5-8 and TRBJ1-6, with D possibly matching TRBD1 (6 bases). V lost 0 bases and J lost 10, with 14 bases in between. In germline, CDR1 is SGHTS, CDR2 YDEGEE. The CDR3 is 15 residues long. Here the CDR3 reads CASSLVRGAGSPLHF. In DNA form, the CDR3 reads TGTGCCAGCAGCTTGGTCAGGGGCGCAGGATCACCCCTCCACTTT.

On this clone: The sample has other DNA sequences that encode this CDR3 too. The chain carries TRBV9 and TRBJ1-5; tentative D call: TRBD1 (5 bases). The CDR3 has 14 residues. Germline-derived CDR1 and CDR2 are SGDLS and YYNGEE. V lost 0 bases and J lost 1, with 5 bases in between. The CDR3 nucleotides read TGTGCCAGCAGCGTAGGGGGCAGCAATCAGCCCCAGCATTTT. This encodes CASSVGGSNQPQHF.